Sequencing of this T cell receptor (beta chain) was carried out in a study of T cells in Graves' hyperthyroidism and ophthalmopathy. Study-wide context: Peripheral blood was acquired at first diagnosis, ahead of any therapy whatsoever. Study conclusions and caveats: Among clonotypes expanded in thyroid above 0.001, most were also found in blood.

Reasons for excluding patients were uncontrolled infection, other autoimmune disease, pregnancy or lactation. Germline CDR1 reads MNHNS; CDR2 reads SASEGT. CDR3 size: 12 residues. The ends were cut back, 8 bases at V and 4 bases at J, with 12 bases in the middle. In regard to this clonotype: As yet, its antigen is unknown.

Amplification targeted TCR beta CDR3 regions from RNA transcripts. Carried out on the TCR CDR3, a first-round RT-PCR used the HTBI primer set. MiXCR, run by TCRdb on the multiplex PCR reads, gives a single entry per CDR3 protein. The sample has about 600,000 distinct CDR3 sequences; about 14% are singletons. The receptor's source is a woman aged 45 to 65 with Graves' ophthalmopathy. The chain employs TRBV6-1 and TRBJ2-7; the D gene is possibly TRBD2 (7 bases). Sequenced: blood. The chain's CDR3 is CASSRGAYEQYF. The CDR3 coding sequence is TGTGCCAGCTCACGGGGGGCGTACGAGCAGTACTTC.